The rows below give T cell receptor beta chains drawn from one sample of a study of blood T cells in healthy people across ages. TCRdb passed the 5' RACE reads through MiXCR, listing each CDR3 protein once. The repertoire consists of some 1.8 million distinct CDR3 sequences, with approximately 39% occurring once and the leading ten covering more than 20%. Sample: blood. All receptors come from a human donor in good health. The CDR3 runs from the conserved cysteine through the conserved F or W. A D gene is named only where the DNA matches it firmly. Size is stated for part of the rows, as once, few or many counts, or as a class when the clone is expanded.

V gene	D gene	J gene	CDR3 length	clone size	CDR3 DNA	CDR3 protein
TRBV20-1	-	TRBJ1-2	11	-	TGCAGTACTATCGGCGGCAATGGCTACACCTTC	CSTIGGNGYTF
TRBV28	TRBD1	TRBJ1-2	12	-	TGTGCCAGCAGCCCTCACAGGGGTGGCTACACCTTC	CASSPHRGGYTF
TRBV5-1	-	TRBJ2-3	15	-	TGCGCCAGCAGCTACGGCCTAACAGGGAGGGATACGCAGTATTTT	CASSYGLTGRDTQYF
TRBV10-2	TRBD2	TRBJ2-1	16	-	TGCGCCAGCAGTGAGTCCTCCGGGACTACCTACAATGAGCAGTTCTTC	CASSESSGTTYNEQFF
TRBV2	-	TRBJ1-1	13	few	TGTGCCAGCAGTGTAGGCAGTTACACTGAAGCTTTCTTT	CASSVGSYTEAFF
TRBV6-2/TRBV6-3	TRBD1	TRBJ2-1	14	few	TGTGCCAGCCGATTCTGGACAGGGGTCACTGAGCAGTTCTTC	CASRFWTGVTEQFF
TRBV12-3/TRBV12-4	-	TRBJ2-7	12	many	TGTGCCAGCAGCTTGGGGGTGCTCGAGCAGTACTTC	CASSLGVLEQYF
TRBV12-5	-	TRBJ1-1	13	few	TGTGCTAGCCAGGATTCGGTGAACACTGAAGCTTTCTTT	CASQDSVNTEAFF
TRBV7-2	-	TRBJ2-3	14	-	TGTGCCAGCAGCCTCCCGGGAGAGGGGGATACGCAGTATTTT	CASSLPGEGDTQYF
TRBV7-2	TRBD1	TRBJ2-1	15	few	TGTGCCAGCAGATCTGGGACAGGGGCGTGCAATGAGCAGTTCTTC	CASRSGTGACNEQFF
TRBV20-1	TRBD2	TRBJ2-3	14	few	TGCAGTGCCGGAACCACTAGCGGCGGAGATACGCAGTATTTT	CSAGTTSGGDTQYF
TRBV7-6	TRBD2	TRBJ2-3	18	-	TGTGCCAGCAGCATGAGGACTAGCGGGGGGGCCGGCACAGATACGCAGTATTTT	CASSMRTSGGAGTDTQYF
TRBV6-2/TRBV6-3	-	TRBJ2-4	13	few	TGTGCCAGCAGTTACCGGGTGCAAAACATTCAGTACTTC	CASSYRVQNIQYF
TRBV27	TRBD1	TRBJ2-3	12	-	TGTGCCAGCAGTTCGCGGACAGGGTTAAAGTATTTT	CASSSRTGLKYF
TRBV20-1	-	TRBJ2-5	15	few	TGCAGTGCTAGAGATCGAGATGGGCAGACCCAGACCCAGTACTTC	CSARDRDGQTQTQYF